This is a list of T cell receptor beta chains from one sample in a study of PD-L1 blockade in urothelial cancer. Profiled with immunoSEQ multiplex PCR; TCRdb holds only in-frame clones, not every one. Here the sample spans more than 90,000 clones, approximately 90% being singletons. The sequences come from PBMCs, collected around atezolizumab (anti-PD-L1) treatment. The receptors were sampled from a man in his 60s with urothelial cancer. Each CDR3 is given with its conserved first and last residue. The order of the fields is clone size, D gene, V gene, J gene, CDR3 DNA, CDR3 protein. D genes are given only for firm matches. Size values are once, few and many counts, or a class for expanded clones, and some rows have none.

NA	TRBD2	TRBV27	TRBJ2-7	TGTGCCAGCAGTTCCTCTAGCGGGGGGGCCTCTAGCTACGAGCAGTACTTC	CASSSSSGGASSYEQYF
NA	TRBD1	TRBV27	TRBJ2-5	TGTGCCAGCAGTTCGGACAGGGGAAGGAGAGAGACCCAGTACTTC	CASSSDRGRRETQYF
NA	TRBD1	TRBV7-8	TRBJ2-5	TGTGCCAGCAGCACCACGTCACAGGGGGTCGGCGAGACCCAGTACTTC	CASSTTSQGVGETQYF
NA	TRBD1	TRBV28	TRBJ2-1	TGTGCCAGCAGACCGGGACAGGGGATTAAAGATGAGCAGTTCTTC	CASRPGQGIKDEQFF
few	TRBD2	TRBV5-1	TRBJ2-1	TGCGCCAGCAGCTTGGCGACTAGCGGGGCGGGTGAGCAGTTCTTC	CASSLATSGAGEQFF
once	NA	TRBV2	TRBJ2-1	TGTGCCAGCGCCGGCTTAGGGGGATACAACAATGAGCAGTTCTTC	CASAGLGGYNNEQFF
NA	TRBD1	TRBV2	TRBJ2-1	TGTGCCAGCAGCCCCGGTTTGACAGGGAAGCAGTTCTTC	CASSPGLTGKQFF
NA	NA	TRBV7-6	TRBJ2-5	TGTGCCAGCAGCCAACAGAGCAAGACCCAGTACTTC	CASSQQSKTQYF
NA	TRBD1	TRBV6-5	TRBJ1-1	TGTGCCAGCAGTTACTCACAGGGGCTAGCTTTCTTT	CASSYSQGLAFF
NA	NA	TRBV13	TRBJ2-1	TGTGCCAGCAGCCCCCCTCGGCGACAGATACCCTACAATGAGCAGTTCTTC	CASSPPRRQIPYNEQFF
NA	NA	TRBV7-2	TRBJ1-5	TGTGCCAGCAGCTTTTACGAACATAGCAATCAGCCCCAGCATTTT	CASSFYEHSNQPQHF
NA	NA	TRBV18	TRBJ1-4	TGTGCCAGCTCACCACCTCATAATGAAAAACTGTTTTTT	CASSPPHNEKLFF